This is a list of T cell receptor beta chains from one sample in a study of cytomegalovirus exposure and HLA in healthy donors. Generated by immunoSEQ multiplex PCR, the TCRdb table keeps only in-frame clones and is missing some. Among over 100,000 clones listed, around 89% were seen once. The sequencing input was PBMCs. The receptor source for this set is a woman younger than 35 in good health and CMV-seropositive. The CDR3 runs from the conserved cysteine through the conserved F or W. Each record gives: J gene, clone size, D gene, V gene, CDR3 DNA, CDR3 protein. The D gene is left open where the match is weak. The listing skips clone size in some rows; elsewhere it reads once, few, many or a size class.

J: TRBJ2-7
size: -
D: TRBD2
V: TRBV6-6
DNA: TGTGCCAGCAGGACGACCATAGCGGGAGGGTTAACCCGGCAGTACTTC
CDR3: CASRTTIAGGLTRQYF

J: TRBJ2-5
size: once
D: TRBD2
V: TRBV7-2
DNA: TGTGCCAGCAGCTTATTTTTGCGGGAGGGTGAGACCCAGTACTTC
CDR3: CASSLFLREGETQYF

J: TRBJ1-1
size: -
D: TRBD1
V: TRBV30
DNA: TGTGCCTGGAGTCGGACAGGGAATAGGCAAAGGGACACTGAAGCTTTCTTT
CDR3: CAWSRTGNRQRDTEAFF

J: TRBJ1-1
size: -
D: -
V: TRBV5-1
DNA: TGCGCCAGCAGCTTGGAAGCGACGAACACTGAAGCTTTCTTT
CDR3: CASSLEATNTEAFF

J: TRBJ2-1
size: -
D: -
V: TRBV2
DNA: TGTGCCAGCAGTGAAGCGCTTTTTTCGGGAAATGAGCAGTTCTTC
CDR3: CASSEALFSGNEQFF

J: TRBJ1-4
size: few
D: -
V: TRBV5-1
DNA: TGCGCCAGCAGCTTGGACTGGGAAAAACTGTTTTTT
CDR3: CASSLDWEKLFF

J: TRBJ2-7
size: once
D: TRBD1
V: TRBV6-6
DNA: TGTGCCAGCAGTGACCACGGGACAGATTACTACGAGCAGTACTTC
CDR3: CASSDHGTDYYEQYF

J: TRBJ1-1
size: -
D: -
V: TRBV6-5
DNA: TGTGCCAGCAGCGACAGTTCAGCGATGAACACTGAAGCTTTCTTT
CDR3: CASSDSSAMNTEAFF

J: TRBJ2-1
size: -
D: TRBD1
V: TRBV15
DNA: TGTGCCACCAGCAGATTTGGACAGGCGAACAATGAGCAGTTCTTC
CDR3: CATSRFGQANNEQFF

J: TRBJ2-1
size: -
D: TRBD1
V: TRBV27
DNA: TGTGCCAGCAGTTTTCGGGACAGGGCATACAATGAGCAGTTCTTC
CDR3: CASSFRDRAYNEQFF

J: TRBJ1-3
size: -
D: -
V: TRBV9
DNA: TGTGCCAGCAGCTACGGGGGGGAAGCTGGAAACACCATATATTTT
CDR3: CASSYGGEAGNTIYF

J: TRBJ2-5
size: -
D: TRBD2
V: TRBV2
DNA: TGTGCCAGCAGGATTAGCGGAGCGGGGGAAGAGACCCAGTACTTC
CDR3: CASRISGAGEETQYF

J: TRBJ2-3
size: -
D: -
V: TRBV7-6
DNA: TGTGCCAGCAGCTTGGGACTTCGCACAGATACGCAGTATTTT
CDR3: CASSLGLRTDTQYF

J: TRBJ1-5
size: -
D: -
V: TRBV2
DNA: TGTGCCAGCAGTGAAGCGGGTAGGAACAACAGGGAATTTAATCAGCCCCAGCATTTT
CDR3: CASSEAGRNNREFNQPQHF

J: TRBJ2-3
size: -
D: TRBD1
V: TRBV19
DNA: TGTGCCAGTACACAGACAGGGGATTATACGCAGTATTTT
CDR3: CASTQTGDYTQYF

J: TRBJ2-3
size: -
D: TRBD2
V: TRBV5-6
DNA: TGTGCCAGCAGCGTCGGGGGGGGCAGGGAGTATTTT
CDR3: CASSVGGGREYF

J: TRBJ1-4
size: -
D: -
V: TRBV10-3
DNA: TGTGCCATCAGTGAGTCGAACAGGCAGAATGAAAAACTGTTTTTT
CDR3: CAISESNRQNEKLFF

J: TRBJ1-1
size: -
D: TRBD1
V: TRBV11-1
DNA: TGTGCCAGCAGCCTACGGGACAGGGCACCGAACACTGAAGCTTTCTTT
CDR3: CASSLRDRAPNTEAFF

J: TRBJ2-7
size: -
D: TRBD1
V: TRBV10-3
DNA: TGTGCCACCGGACAGGGGGCGACCTACGAGCAGTACTTC
CDR3: CATGQGATYEQYF

J: TRBJ1-2
size: few
D: -
V: TRBV5-5
DNA: TGTGCCAGCAGCCCCGGCAGGGGCAACTATGGCTACACCTTC
CDR3: CASSPGRGNYGYTF

J: TRBJ1-1
size: -
D: TRBD1
V: TRBV9
DNA: TGTGCCAGCAGCCCCCGGGACAGGGGCACTGAAGCTTTCTTT
CDR3: CASSPRDRGTEAFF

J: TRBJ2-7
size: -
D: TRBD1
V: TRBV7-2
DNA: TGTGCCAGCAGCGACAGGGCTGGGGACCGGGACTTC
CDR3: CASSDRAGDRDF

J: TRBJ1-1
size: -
D: -
V: TRBV7-9
DNA: TGTGCCAGCAGCTTAGCGAAGGGGCGGACTGAAGCTTTCTTT
CDR3: CASSLAKGRTEAFF

J: TRBJ2-7
size: -
D: -
V: TRBV5-1
DNA: TGCGCCAGCTGGGGCCAGGGCTCCTCTGACGAGCAGTACTTC
CDR3: CASWGQGSSDEQYF

J: TRBJ2-1
size: -
D: TRBD1
V: TRBV19
DNA: TGTGCCAGTAGTATAGATGTCGGGACAGGGGGCTTTAATGAGCAGTTCTTC
CDR3: CASSIDVGTGGFNEQFF

J: TRBJ2-7
size: few
D: -
V: TRBV11-3
DNA: TGTGCCAGCAGCCAAGAACTAGCCGCCGGGGAGCAGTACTTC
CDR3: CASSQELAAGEQYF

J: TRBJ1-4
size: -
D: -
V: TRBV7-9
DNA: TGTGCCAGCACTTCAACTAATGAAAAACTGTTTTTT
CDR3: CASTSTNEKLFF

J: TRBJ2-3
size: -
D: TRBD2
V: TRBV2
DNA: TGTGCCAGCAGTGAAGCGCAAGCGGGGGGGCACACAGATACGCAGTATTTT
CDR3: CASSEAQAGGHTDTQYF

J: TRBJ2-7
size: -
D: TRBD2
V: TRBV15
DNA: TGTGCCACCAGCAGGACGGGACTAGCGGGAGACTCCTACGAGCAGTACTTC
CDR3: CATSRTGLAGDSYEQYF

J: TRBJ1-5
size: few
D: TRBD1
V: TRBV25-1
DNA: TGTGCCAGCAGTGCACCGGGACAGGGGCATCAGCCCCAGCATTTT
CDR3: CASSAPGQGHQPQHF

J: TRBJ2-1
size: -
D: -
V: TRBV9
DNA: TGTGCCAGCAGCGTATTTGGGGAGACTGAGCAGTTCTTC
CDR3: CASSVFGETEQFF

J: TRBJ2-2
size: -
D: -
V: TRBV10-1
DNA: TGCGCCAGCAATCACAGGGAGAGCACCGGGGAGCTGTTTTTT
CDR3: CASNHRESTGELFF

J: TRBJ1-1
size: -
D: -
V: TRBV30
DNA: TGTGCCTGGAGTGTTCGGGGGGGCACTGAAGCTTTCTTT
CDR3: CAWSVRGGTEAFF

J: TRBJ2-7
size: -
D: TRBD2
V: TRBV18
DNA: TGTGCCAGCTCACCCGCTAGCGGGACCTCCGAGCAGTACTTC
CDR3: CASSPASGTSEQYF

J: TRBJ2-1
size: -
D: TRBD2
V: TRBV6-4
DNA: TGTGCCAGCAGTCCTAGCGGCGATATCTTGAATGAGCAGTTCTTC
CDR3: CASSPSGDILNEQFF

J: TRBJ1-6
size: -
D: -
V: TRBV5-5
DNA: TGTGCCAGCAGCTTGGATGGACAGTGGGTTGCACCCCTCCACTTT
CDR3: CASSLDGQWVAPLHF

J: TRBJ1-5
size: -
D: -
V: TRBV5-1
DNA: TGCGCCAGCAGCTTGGAAGGGGATGTGGGTCAGCCCCAGCATTTT
CDR3: CASSLEGDVGQPQHF

J: TRBJ2-5
size: -
D: TRBD1
V: TRBV30
DNA: TGTGCCGGAACAGGGGGCGGAAAGACCCAGTACTTC
CDR3: CAGTGGGKTQYF

J: TRBJ2-7
size: -
D: TRBD2
V: TRBV10-3
DNA: TGTGCCATCAGTGTGGGGACTAGCGCGTACTACGAGCAGTACTTC
CDR3: CAISVGTSAYYEQYF